The T cell receptor (beta chain) described here comes from a study of beta chain features in type 1 diabetes. Findings of the study overall: Type 1 diabetes patients showed fewer insertions and more deletions at VDJ junctions. Shorter TCRB CDR3s, moderately but significantly so, were found in Type 1 diabetes patients in all four CD4+ subsets.

As every portion of the isolated RNA was reverse transcribed, the sequencing read expressed TCRB transcripts. Samples of naive, central memory and regulatory T cells yielded a mean of around 3.7 million reads. Only in-frame clones appear in the TCRdb table, and some are missing; sequencing was by immunoSEQ multiplex PCR. The data contain over 600,000 clones, 9.5% to 15% of them singletons. As concerns this clone: Its matching antigen is unknown.

The sequence derives from a man aged 30-40 years with type 1 diabetes. The sequencing input was naive CD4+ T cells from blood.

CDR3 protein: CASSSPTLTGSGYEQYF. As DNA, the CDR3 is TGTGCCAGCAGCTCGCCCACCCTGACAGGGTCGGGGTACGAGCAGTACTTC. The chain carries TRBV7-2 and TRBJ2-7; 7 bases agree with TRBD1. V was pared by 4 bases and J by 4 bases, with 16 bases of the junction left unmatched. Germline CDR1 is SGHTA and CDR2 is FQGNSA. This CDR3 spans 17 amino acids.